The entry below gives a single T cell receptor beta chain sequence along with its context. What antigen it recognizes has not been identified. No qualities accompany the bases; no much larger clone lies one base away. This entry comes from a study of CD8+ T cells in alopecia areata (dated by TCRdb to the late 2010s). For the wider study: The treated patients, all with moderate-to-severe alopecia areata, were enrolled in an open-label pilot trial of oral tofacitinib given at 5 to 10 mg twice daily. Patients received tofacitinib for 6 to 18 months and were then followed off drug for 6 months to check for delayed response and recurrence. Disease severity in treated patients was measured with the SALT score, which quantifies the percentage of affected scalp surface area. The study used high-throughput TCRbeta sequencing to examine T cell clonal expansion in alopecia areata, in both the C3H/HeJ mouse model and human patients. On the human side, TCRbeta sequencing was run on scalp tissue and on sorted CD4+ and CD8+ peripheral blood T cells from healthy controls and from alopecia areata patients with either patchy or totalis/universalis disease. Tofacitinib-treated patients had biopsies at baseline and at 4 and 24 weeks of treatment, with a later scalp biopsy in several patients. Scalp clonality was compared across normal scalp (n=4), patchy alopecia areata scalp (n=8), and alopecia totalis/universalis scalp (n=8). The RNA source kit depended on sample type: the PAXgene miRNA kit for fixed scalp, the miRNeasy kit for PBMCs, and the RNeasy kit for mouse skin. TCRbeta CDR3 regions were amplified by immunoSEQ multiplex PCR using 35 Vbeta forward and 13 Jbeta reverse primers.

Results the study describes overall, beyond this receptor: Scalp TCR repertoire analysis is complicated because resident alphabeta T cells in normal human skin are also sequenced, whereas mouse skin is dominated by gammadelta T cells. Tofacitinib significantly decreased scalp clonality and the number of expanded CD8+ clones among the top 100 scalp clones. Shared TCR sequences between patients were less evident than in mice, which may be partly attributable to HLA diversity in the patient population. Because the treated cohort was small and included a single nonresponder, larger studies are needed to assess links between baseline CD8+ expansion and response. Compared with normal scalp, lesional scalp, particularly in alopecia totalis/universalis, had higher clonality and more expanded CD8+ clones, which suggests antigenic drive. Many expanded lesional clones were found to persist in scalp and blood during tofacitinib treatment, and relapse after treatment cessation may be partly explained by this persistence.

The method was the immunoSEQ multiplex PCR assay. RNA was extracted from all samples and reverse transcribed into cDNA as template for TCR sequencing. SuperScript III was used to make first-strand cDNA, primed with a 2:1 mix of oligo-dT and random hexamers. A synthetic immune receptor repertoire was used to measure amplification bias, and any remaining bias was corrected computationally. Concerning the study's data processing: Raw reads were preprocessed to remove errors, and CDR3 was defined according to IMGT conventions as the region from the conserved cysteine to phenylalanine. Clonality was computed by normalizing Shannon entropy by log2 of the number of productive unique TCRs and subtracting the result from 1. Scalp TCRbeta sequences were cross-referenced with sorted blood CD4 and CD8 repertoires so that the CD4 or CD8 identity of scalp clones could be inferred. In its TCRdb copy, this immuneACCESS table keeps in-frame sequences only and misses some clones. Where compared with another copy, unresolved V genes explain less than half of these, and the others have no known cause. The V and J calls and clone size were taken over from that table, and D and trimming were inferred from the DNA. The sample includes 150,000 to 250,000 clones, with more than 55% observed a single time. The ten largest account for 3% to 3.5% of the sample.

The time point label corresponds to: around 4 weeks on oral tofacitinib. Per the publication, the treatment or condition label means: oral pan-JAK inhibitor, 5-10 mg twice daily. Lesional scalp punch biopsies and peripheral blood were obtained from alopecia areata patients. After PBMCs were isolated by density centrifugation and stained for CD3, CD4 and CD8, a FACSAria was used to sort CD4+ and CD8+ T cells. Reading the germline V gene gives CDR1 MNHEY and CDR2 SVGAGI. Taken from cysteine to phenylalanine, the CDR3 has 15 residues. Only the CDR3 DNA stays, 45 bases, in frame from base 1. Cut back by 0 bases and 4 bases, the V and J ends lie 12 bases apart.

The source is a human donor with alopecia areata. The chain is made from TRBV6-5 and TRBJ2-5; the D gene is not confidently resolved. Source: CD4+ T cells sorted from blood, taken at week 4, from a patient treated with tofacitinib. In nucleotide form, the sequence is TGTGCCAGCAGTTACTCAGCGACGCGAACAGAGACCCAGTACTTC. This is translated as CASSYSATRTETQYF.